A single sample gave rise to the 28 T cell receptor beta chains below, sequenced in a study of human T cells and chemical hapten exposure. The time point was: patch test 2, 6 weeks after DPC sensitization. Described treatment: therapeutic diphenylcyclopropenone sensitization with weekly scalp DPC. Each CDR3 protein is one row after TCRdb ran MiXCR on the RACE reads. Of tens of thousands of distinct CDR3 sequences listed, around 8.8% are singletons. The sample here was whole blood, taken in connection with sensitization to the hapten diphenylcyclopropenone (DPC). The origin of the receptors is a woman aged 45-59 years with alopecia areata. Some clones in this sample may be carry-over from other donors' samples.

This clonotype came up a few times. This chain uses TRBV7-2 with TRBJ2-3, with 7 nucleotides matching TRBD2. V shed 3 bases, J shed 6 bases, and the junction held 6 bases outside the gene matches. Germline lookup yields CDR1 SGHTA and CDR2 FQGNSA. The CDR3 sequence is 14 residues long. The CDR3, as DNA: TGTGCCAGCAGCTTGGGGGGGGGGATGGATACGCAGTATTTT. Its protein product is CASSLGGGMDTQYF.

This clonotype turned up a few times. The genes are TRBV28 and TRBJ1-1; no reliable D call. Deletions cut 3 bases from V and 7 bases from J, with 15 bases between. Per the germline V gene, CDR1 is MDHEN and CDR2 is SYDVKM. The CDR3 length is 14 residues. The DNA of the CDR3 is TGTGCCAGCAGTTTGCGCCTCTCGCGAGGTGAAGCTTTCTTT. It specifies CASSLRLSRGEAFF.

There are many counts of this clonotype. The chain recombines TRBV6-1 with TRBJ2-4, with a possible D match to TRBD2 (6 bases). The V and J ends lost 11 bases and 8 bases respectively, with 10 bases between them. Germline V gene data show CDR1 as MNHNS and CDR2 as SASEGT. The CDR3 has 10 amino acids. In nucleotides, the CDR3 is TGTGCCGGGGGGTGGGACATTCAGTACTTC. Translation: CAGGWDIQYF.

This clonotype turned up a few times. The chain couples TRBV21-1 to TRBJ1-5; the table's D call of TRBD1 was not tested on the DNA. TRBV21-1 is a pseudogene. CDR3 size: 16 residues. The CDR3 here is CASSWAALYSNQPQHF. In nucleotides, the CDR3 is TGTGCCAGCAGTTGGGCGGCGCTGTATAGCAATCAGCCCCAGCATTTT.

The chain has TRBV15 and TRBJ1-1, with TRBD1 matching over 8 bases. The V gene end was trimmed by 3 bases and the J gene end by 1 base; junction bases not matched to a gene: 4. The germline V gene encodes CDR1 LNHNV and CDR2 YYDKDF (reference sequence). The CDR3 sequence is 15 residues long. The chain's CDR3 is CATSRADRANTEAFF. As DNA, the CDR3 is TGTGCCACCAGCAGGGCGGACAGGGCGAACACTGAAGCTTTCTTT.

J is TRBJ2-3 and V is TRBV3-1, with 11 bases lining up with TRBD2. Trimming removed 0 bases from V and 7 bases from J; junction bases left unmatched: 15. The CDR3 extends over 19 amino acids. The germline V gene has CDR1 LGHDT and CDR2 YNNKEL (reference sequence). The CDR3 sequence is CASSQDQSLAGGLRNTQYF. The CDR3 DNA reads TGTGCCAGCAGCCAAGATCAGAGTCTAGCGGGGGGCCTGCGAAATACGCAGTATTTT.

This clonotype was counted ten times or more. V and J are TRBV5-6 and TRBJ1-1, with D hard to call. This CDR3 has 13 residues. Looked up from germline, CDR1 is SGHDT and CDR2 is YYEEEE. Trimming removed 0 bases at V and 1 base at J, with 4 bases between. The CDR3 region is CASSLAGNTEAFF. The CDR3 DNA reads as TGTGCCAGCAGCTTGGCCGGGAACACTGAAGCTTTCTTT.

In this sample, this clonotype turned up many times. The chain links TRBV12-3 or TRBV12-4 to TRBJ1-2, with D tentatively TRBD1 (5 bases). There are 13 residues in the CDR3. Trimming took 8 bases from V and 4 from J, leaving 14 bases between them. CDR3 residues: CASAKGGGYGYTF. The CDR3, as DNA: TGTGCCAGCGCCAAGGGCGGGGGCTATGGCTACACCTTC.

In this sample, this clonotype turned up a few times. The rearrangement uses TRBV12-3 or TRBV12-4 and TRBJ1-1; tentatively, D is TRBD1 (5 bases). V lost 3 bases and J lost 3, with 11 bases in between. The length of the CDR3 is 14 residues. The CDR3 here is CASSFRGADTEAFF. DNA for the CDR3: TGTGCCAGCAGTTTTAGAGGGGCCGACACTGAAGCTTTCTTT.

At least ten counts were recorded for this clonotype. The chain's CDR3 is CASSLLGGVNTEAFF. The CDR3 nucleotides are TGTGCCAGCAGCTTACTGGGCGGGGTGAACACTGAAGCTTTCTTT. V is TRBV5-5 and J is TRBJ1-1; D unclear. The CDR3 sequence is 15 residues long. CDR1 and CDR2 from the germline V gene are SGHKS and YYEKEE (reference sequence). V lost 2 bases and J lost 0, with 11 bases in between.

This clonotype was detected a few times. The junction does not match germline at one end; this may be a read error. This chain joins TRBV4-3 and TRBJ1-2; D ambiguous. CDR1 is LGHNA, CDR2 YSLEER, per germline. The CDR3 loop spans 14 amino acids. The chain's CDR3 is CASSQDAGYSGYTF. CDR3 nucleotides: TGTGCCAGCAGCCAAGACGCCGGTTACTCTGGCTACACCTTC.

This clonotype was seen a few times. This chain links TRBV5-1 with TRBJ1-5; D is unresolved. V shed 0 bases and J shed 1 base, with 11 bases lying between them. CDR1 and CDR2 (germline): SGHRS, YFSETQ. The CDR3 loop spans 16 amino acids. The chain's CDR3 is CASSLGGLQSNQPQHF. The CDR3 DNA follows: TGCGCCAGCAGCTTGGGAGGTCTACAGAGCAATCAGCCCCAGCATTTT.

This clonotype was observed a few times. The chain has TRBV6-5 and TRBJ2-5; D might be TRBD2 (5 bases). The germline V and J ends were trimmed by 4 bases and 2 bases, with 14 bases remaining between them. Germline values: CDR1 MNHEY, CDR2 SVGAGI. This CDR3 spans 15 amino acids. Here the CDR3 reads CASSSAGLGQETQYF. The CDR3 DNA is TGTGCCAGCAGTTCGGCGGGCCTTGGACAAGAGACCCAGTACTTC.

Only a few counts were recorded for this clonotype. The rearrangement links TRBV18 to TRBJ1-1; maybe TRBD1 (5 bases). Trimming removed 3 bases from V and 6 bases from J, with 11 bases in between. The CDR3 length is 13 residues. Germline V gene data show CDR1 as KGHSH and CDR2 as LQKENI. The CDR3 DNA is TGTGCCAGCTCACCGCAGGGTAGCGCTGAAGCTTTCTTT. Translated: CASSPQGSAEAFF.

V gene TRBV14 combines with J gene TRBJ2-7, with D possibly being TRBD1 (6 bases). CDR1 is SGHDN, CDR2 FVKESK, per germline. Trimming left V 1 base short and J 0 bases short, with 10 bases between. This CDR3 is built from 15 residues. The chain's CDR3 is CASSQGAGASYEQYF. Here the CDR3 DNA reads TGTGCCAGCAGCCAAGGGGCAGGGGCCTCCTACGAGCAGTACTTC.

This clonotype showed up many times. This rearrangement joins TRBV11-2 to TRBJ1-1; D might be TRBD1 (6 bases). This CDR3 is built from 16 residues. Germline V lookup: CDR1 SGHAT, CDR2 FQNNGV. Trimming shortened V by 3 bases and J by 2 bases, and 16 bases separated the two germline ends. In nucleotides, the CDR3 is TGTGCCAGCAGCTTTCCCTCGACAGGAGCTAACACTGAAGCTTTCTTT. It translates to CASSFPSTGANTEAFF. The full variable domain, with the rest looked up from reference TRBV11-2 and TRBJ1-1, is EAGVAQSPRYKIIEKRQSVAFWCNPISGHATLYWYQQILGQGPKLLIQFQNNGVVDDSQLPKDRFSAERLKGVDSTLKIQPAKLEDSAVYLCASSFPSTGANTEAFFGQGTRLTVV.

Ten or more counts support this clonotype. The genes are TRBV2 and TRBJ1-5; a weak D match, TRBD1 (5 bases). Germline CDR1 reads SNHLY; CDR2 reads FYNNEI. The CDR3 runs 14 residues. The V and J ends lost 2 bases and 8 bases respectively, with 13 bases between them. The CDR3 DNA sequence: TGTGCCAGCAGTGAATGGGGGTTGAGGGAGCCCCAGCATTTT. This sequence encodes CASSEWGLREPQHF.

The chain joins TRBV5-5 to TRBJ1-6; no clear D gene. Trimming cost V 2 bases and J 11 bases, with 5 bases left between them. Germline assignment: CDR1 SGHKS and CDR2 YYEKEE (reference sequence). CDR3 size: 11 residues. The CDR3 is CASSLGTPLHF. The CDR3 DNA is TGTGCCAGCAGCTTAGGGACACCCCTCCACTTT.

With regard to this clonotype: A much more abundant neighbour one base away suggests this may be a read error. The V call is TRBV29-1, the J call TRBJ1-1, with D possibly being TRBD1 (6 bases). Germline V gene lookup returns CDR1 SQVTM and CDR2 ANQGSEA. The CDR3 is 12 residues long. The CDR3 DNA follows: TGCAGCATTGAGGGGGGATTCACTGAAGCTTTCTTT. This translates into CSIEGGFTEAFF.

V is TRBV5-1 and J is TRBJ2-3; possibly TRBD2 for D (6 bases). The V and J ends lost 6 bases and 0 bases respectively, with 8 bases between them. This CDR3 is built from 13 residues. Per the germline V gene, CDR1 is SGHRS and CDR2 is YFSETQ. For the CDR3, the DNA is TGCGCCAGCACGGGACTTAGCACAGATACGCAGTATTTT. It is translated as CASTGLSTDTQYF. The full variable domain, completed using reference TRBV5-1 and TRBJ2-3, is KAGVTQTPRYLIKTRGQQVTLSCSPISGHRSVSWYQQTPGQGLQFLFEYFSETQRNKGNFPGRFSGRQFSNSRSEMNVSTLELGDSALYLCASTGLSTDTQYFGPGTRLTVL.

V is TRBV5-6 and J is TRBJ1-6, with 9 nucleotides matching TRBD1. Germline loops: CDR1 SGHDT, CDR2 YYEEEE. The CDR3 is 16 amino acids. V trimming: 1 base; J trimming: 8 bases; junction bases outside the gene matches: 7. CDR3 nucleotides: TGTGCCAGCAGCTTGTTCAGGGGACAGGGTGATTCACCCCTCCACTTT. This codes for CASSLFRGQGDSPLHF. Full variable domain (rest looked up from reference TRBV5-6 and TRBJ1-6): DAGVTQSPTHLIKTRGQQVTLRCSPKSGHDTVSWYQQALGQGPQFIFQYYEEEERQRGNFPDRFSGHQFPNYSSELNVNALLLGDSALYLCASSLFRGQGDSPLHFGNGTRLTVT.

This clonotype occurred many times. The V gene is TRBV5-6, the J gene TRBJ2-2; no clear D. The CDR3 loop spans 15 amino acids. The germline V gene encodes CDR1 SGHDT and CDR2 YYEEEE. Trimming took 0 bases from V and 1 from J, leaving 7 bases between them. The CDR3 here is CASSLENENTGELFF. CDR3 sequence (DNA): TGTGCCAGCAGCTTGGAAAACGAGAACACCGGGGAGCTGTTTTTT.

This clonotype was seen at least ten times. The chain recombines TRBV28 with TRBJ1-3; TRBD1 is a possible D gene (6 bases). V shed 5 bases and J shed 4 bases, with 18 bases lying between them. Germline CDR1 MDHEN, CDR2 SYDVKM. The CDR3 sequence is 16 residues long. CDR3 coding DNA: TGTGCCAGCAGTCCGAACGAGGGGGGGTCGGGAAACACCATATATTTT. Its protein product is CASSPNEGGSGNTIYF.

This clonotype came up a few times. The chain has TRBV27 and TRBJ2-3, with 11 bases fitting TRBD1. The CDR3 is 18 residues long. Germline assignment: CDR1 MNHEY and CDR2 SMNVEV (reference sequence). The V and J ends lost 1 base and 4 bases, in that order; junction bases with no gene match: 10. The CDR3 here is CASSLFLPGQGVSDTQYF. For the CDR3, the DNA is TGTGCCAGCAGTTTATTTCTGCCGGGACAGGGGGTATCAGATACGCAGTATTTT.

This chain joins TRBV12-3 or TRBV12-4 and TRBJ2-1; 12 bases agree with TRBD1. After removal of 6 bases from V and 10 bases from J, the junction contained 7 bases not matched to a gene. The CDR3 has 14 amino acids. The CDR3 spells CASRIGTGGVEQFF. The CDR3 bases are TGTGCCAGCAGAATCGGGACAGGGGGCGTGGAGCAGTTCTTC.

This clonotype was picked up many times. The chain combines TRBV7-2 with TRBJ1-1, with TRBD1 identical over 7 bases. The junction had 4 bases not matched to a gene; V was cut back by 5 bases and J by 4 bases. The length of the CDR3 is 13 residues. Per germline, CDR1 SGHTA and CDR2 FQGNSA. The CDR3 nucleotides are TGTGCCAGCAGCATCGGGACAGCCACTGAAGCTTTCTTT. Amino acids: CASSIGTATEAFF.

Concerning this clonotype itself: Sequence at one end of the junction differs from germline and may be a read error. This chain's CDR3 is CAGSLVPAANTGELFF. In DNA form, the CDR3 reads TGTGCCGGCAGCCTCGTCCCGGCAGCTAACACCGGGGAGCTGTTTTTT. This chain links TRBV7-9 with TRBJ2-2; D call uncertain. This CDR3 comprises 16 residues. Germline assignment: CDR1 SEHNR and CDR2 FQNEAQ (reference sequence).

At least ten counts were recorded for this clonotype. The rearrangement joins TRBV7-9 to TRBJ2-3; 12 positions match TRBD1. CDR1 and CDR2 (germline): SEHNR, FQNEAQ (reference sequence). V shed 5 bases and J 4 bases; nucleotides not matched to a gene: 4. This CDR3 contains 15 residues. As DNA, the CDR3 is TGTGCCAGCAGCGGGACAGGGGGCAGCGCAGATACGCAGTATTTT. This codes for CASSGTGGSADTQYF.